These 5 T cell receptor beta chains were sequenced from one sample in a study of cytomegalovirus exposure and HLA in healthy donors. Vbeta (60) and Jbeta (13) primers were used in the PCR. Assay: immunoSEQ multiplex PCR; the TCRdb copy retains only in-frame clones and omits some. The profile covers roughly 250,000 clones, with about four fifths appearing a single time and 1.5% to 2% taken by the ten largest. Material for sequencing was PBMCs. These receptors all stem from a woman between 40 and 55 years old in good health and CMV-seropositive.

This chain connects TRBV5-5 to TRBJ2-1, with 10 positions matching TRBD2. Trimming took 1 base from V and 10 from J; bases not matched to a gene: 8. This CDR3 is built from 15 residues. Germline loops: CDR1 SGHKS, CDR2 YYEKEE (reference sequence). The DNA of the CDR3 is TGTGCCAGCAGCTTGTTTGTAGCGGGAGGTCAAGAGCAGTTCTTC. Translation: CASSLFVAGGQEQFF.

The rearrangement uses TRBV19 and TRBJ2-7, with 8 bases that match TRBD1. Germline CDR1 LNHDA, CDR2 SQIVND (reference sequence). Trimming took 9 bases from V and 3 from J; bases not matched to a gene: 19. The CDR3 spans 17 residues. This CDR3 is CASPTERQGKDSYEQYF. CDR3 nucleotides: TGTGCCAGCCCAACCGAGAGACAGGGGAAGGACAGCTACGAGCAGTACTTC.

V and J are TRBV7-9 and TRBJ1-2; possibly TRBD1 for D (6 bases). The V gene's germline CDR1 is SEHNR and CDR2 FQNEAQ (reference sequence). CDR3 size: 15 residues. Trimming cost V 1 base and J 8 bases, with 17 bases left between them. CDR3 DNA sequence: TGTGCCAGCAGCTTAGGGGCAGGGGCATCCTACGGCTACACCTTC. Translating gives CASSLGAGASYGYTF.

This clone was seen once. This sample includes further DNA sequences coding for the same CDR3. The chain joins TRBV7-2 to TRBJ1-2; tentative D call: TRBD1 (6 bases). This CDR3 spans 14 amino acids. Germline CDR1 reads SGHTA; CDR2 reads FQGNSA. The V and J ends lost 1 base and 8 bases respectively, with 14 bases between them. For the CDR3, the DNA is TGTGCCAGCAGCTTAGTTGGGGGGGCAGGAGGCTACACCTTC. It codes for CASSLVGGAGGYTF.

This rearrangement joins TRBV7-3 to TRBJ1-2; D not resolved. In germline, CDR1 is SGHTA, CDR2 FQGTGA. Trimming removed 0 bases from V and 9 bases from J, with 14 bases in between. This CDR3 has 14 amino acids. The CDR3 region is CASSLTGAGGSYTF. The DNA of the CDR3 is TGTGCCAGCAGCTTAACCGGAGCGGGAGGAAGCTACACCTTC.